Below are 14 T cell receptor beta chains sequenced from a single sample in a study of cytomegalovirus exposure and HLA in healthy donors. The PCR employed 60 Vbeta primers together with 13 Jbeta primers. Profiling relied on immunoSEQ multiplex PCR, and the TCRdb table lists in-frame clones only, not all of them. The profile shows about 160,000 clones, around 79% of them singletons. The specimen was PBMCs. Source of these receptors: a man aged 40-49 years in good health and CMV-seronegative.

To note about this clone: This sample also contains other DNA sequences that code for the same CDR3. The V and J genes are TRBV10-3 and TRBJ2-5; TRBD2 matches 12 bases. J was trimmed by 5 bases and V by 3 bases; bases with no gene match: 7. The CDR3 contains 16 residues. The germline V gene encodes CDR1 ENHRY and CDR2 SYGVKD. As DNA, the CDR3 is TGTGCCATCAGTGACCCGGGACTAGCGGGCCCGGAGACCCAGTACTTC. As protein: CAISDPGLAGPETQYF.

This clone showed up just once. CDR3 DNA: TGTGCCAGCAGTTACTCATGGGGGGGCGACGAGCAGTACTTC. Translating gives CASSYSWGGDEQYF. The chain joins TRBV6-5 to TRBJ2-7; weak D call: TRBD2 (7 bases). Trimming took off 0 bases at V and 5 bases at J, with 11 bases between the two ends. The CDR3 is 14 amino acids. Per the germline V gene, CDR1 is MNHEY and CDR2 is SVGAGI.

The rearrangement uses TRBV5-4 and TRBJ2-2, with 11 positions matching TRBD2. Germline V CDR1 and CDR2: SGHNT, YYREEE (reference sequence). Losses at the gene ends were 4 bases for V and 3 bases for J; bases not matched to a gene: 5. The CDR3 has 16 amino acids. CDR3 amino acids: CASSPELAGDTGELFF. As DNA, the CDR3 is TGTGCCAGCAGCCCTGAACTAGCGGGGGACACCGGGGAGCTGTTTTTT.

The chain joins TRBV5-6 to TRBJ2-3; TRBD2 might be the D (5 bases). This CDR3 has 15 amino acids. V lost 4 bases and J lost 6, with 18 bases in between. Germline V CDR1 and CDR2: SGHDT, YYEEEE. CDR3 residues: CASSGTPLGSDTQYF. The CDR3 nucleotides are TGTGCCAGCAGCGGAACCCCACTAGGCTCGGATACGCAGTATTTT.

J is TRBJ2-6 and V is TRBV19; tentatively, D is TRBD1 (5 bases). CDR1 is LNHDA, CDR2 SQIVND, per germline (reference sequence). The CDR3 loop spans 15 amino acids. The germline V and J ends were trimmed by 3 bases and 2 bases, with 8 bases remaining between them. In nucleotides, the CDR3 is TGTGCCAGTAGTATCCAAGGGGCTGGGGCCAACGTCCTGACTTTC. This translates into CASSIQGAGANVLTF.

The rearrangement links TRBV2 to TRBJ1-5; D is unclear. Germline V gene sequence: CDR1 SNHLY, CDR2 FYNNEI. The CDR3 is 15 residues long. The V gene lost 2 bases and the J gene lost 6 bases, with 14 bases spanning the gap. The CDR3 loop is CASSERFGRVQPQHF. The DNA of the CDR3 is TGTGCCAGCAGTGAAAGGTTTGGGAGGGTTCAGCCCCAGCATTTT.

This chain uses TRBV4-2 with TRBJ1-4, with 7 bases aligning to TRBD1. Germline V gene sequence: CDR1 LGHNA, CDR2 YNFKEQ. CDR3 length: 14 amino acids. Trimming cost V 6 bases and J 10 bases; bases outside gene matches: 11. In DNA, the CDR3 is TGTGCCAGCAGGTTGCAGGGGGTGGAAGGAAAACTGTTTTTT. Encoded protein: CASRLQGVEGKLFF.

The V and J genes are TRBV6-5 and TRBJ2-7, with D possibly matching TRBD1 (6 bases). The CDR3 extends over 13 amino acids. V was pared by 6 bases and J by 2 bases, with 11 bases between. CDR1 and CDR2 from the germline V gene are MNHEY and SVGAGI. The CDR3 nucleotides read TGTGCCAGCAGGCGCACAGGGACCTACGAGCAGTACTTC. It codes for CASRRTGTYEQYF.

V is TRBV7-6 and J is TRBJ1-1, with no clear D. This CDR3 region has 13 residues. Looked up from germline, CDR1 is SGHVS and CDR2 is FNYEAQ. V was pared by 5 bases and J by 0 bases, with 7 bases between. DNA for the CDR3: TGTGCCAGCAGCACCACGGTGAACACTGAAGCTTTCTTT. Protein sequence: CASSTTVNTEAFF. Drawing the rest from reference TRBV7-6 and TRBJ1-1, the complete variable domain is GAGVSQSPRYKVTKRGQDVALRCDPISGHVSLYWYRQALGQGPEFLTYFNYEAQQDKSGLPNDRFSAERPEGSISTLTIQRTEQRDSAMYRCASSTTVNTEAFFGQGTRLTVV.

This clone was seen a few times. The genes are TRBV11-2 and TRBJ2-5; 11 bases line up with TRBD1. Unmatched junction bases numbered 11, after V lost 5 bases and J lost 6 bases. CDR1 and CDR2 (germline): SGHAT, FQNNGV. This CDR3 has 16 residues. The CDR3 sequence is CASSLTGDRGRKTQYF. CDR3 bases: TGTGCCAGCAGCCTAACCGGGGACAGGGGGAGGAAGACCCAGTACTTC.

This clone has only one observation. V and J are TRBV18 and TRBJ2-6; the match to TRBD1 covers 8 bases. Germline assignment: CDR1 KGHSH and CDR2 LQKENI. The V gene end was trimmed by 3 bases and the J gene end by 4 bases; junction bases not matched to a gene: 2. The length of the CDR3 is 15 residues. CDR3 nucleotides: TGTGCCAGCTCACCGCAGGGGGCCGGGGCCAACGTCCTGACTTTC. Translated, it gives CASSPQGAGANVLTF.

The J gene is TRBJ2-3, the V gene TRBV6-5, with D maybe TRBD2 (6 bases). Germline loops: CDR1 MNHEY, CDR2 SVGAGI. V lost 6 bases, J lost 2 bases, and 9 bases lay in between. The CDR3 length is 13 residues. CDR3 residues: CASSGTDTDTQYF. The CDR3 region has the DNA TGTGCCAGCAGCGGGACTGACACAGATACGCAGTATTTT.

This clone has only a few counts. The chain combines TRBV6-5 with TRBJ2-5; 7 bases map to TRBD1. The V segment lost 2 bases and the J segment 4 bases; nucleotides outside the gene matches: 4. CDR1 MNHEY and CDR2 SVGAGI come from the germline V gene. The CDR3 length is 14 residues. CDR3 region: CASSYGTEGETQYF. Written as DNA, the CDR3 is TGTGCCAGCAGTTACGGGACAGAAGGAGAGACCCAGTACTTC.

The chain employs TRBV11-3 and TRBJ2-1; 8 bases agree with TRBD1. Germline loops: CDR1 SGHNT, CDR2 YENEEA. The trim removed 5 bases at V and 4 bases at J, leaving 10 bases unmatched. The CDR3 contains 16 residues. The CDR3 DNA sequence: TGTGCCAGCAGCCAAAGAGGGACAGGACCATACAATGAGCAGTTCTTC. Its translation: CASSQRGTGPYNEQFF.